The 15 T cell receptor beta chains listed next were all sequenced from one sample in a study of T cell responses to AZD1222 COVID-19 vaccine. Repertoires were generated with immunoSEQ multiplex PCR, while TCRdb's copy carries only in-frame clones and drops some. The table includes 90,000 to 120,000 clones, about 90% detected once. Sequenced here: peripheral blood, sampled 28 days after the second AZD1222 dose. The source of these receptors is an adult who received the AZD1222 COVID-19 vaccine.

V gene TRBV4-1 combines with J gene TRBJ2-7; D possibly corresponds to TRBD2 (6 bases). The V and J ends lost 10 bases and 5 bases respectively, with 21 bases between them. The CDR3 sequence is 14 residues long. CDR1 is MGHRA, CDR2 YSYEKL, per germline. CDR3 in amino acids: CATGPTLRDHEQYF. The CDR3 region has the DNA TGCGCCACCGGACCAACCCTGCGGGACCACGAGCAGTACTTC.

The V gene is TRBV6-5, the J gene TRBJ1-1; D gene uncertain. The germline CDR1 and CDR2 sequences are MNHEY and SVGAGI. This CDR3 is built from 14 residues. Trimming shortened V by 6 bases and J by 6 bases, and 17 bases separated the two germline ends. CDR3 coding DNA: TGTGCCAGCAGAGAGACCGGTGGCAACGCTGAAGCTTTCTTT. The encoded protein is CASRETGGNAEAFF.

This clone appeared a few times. The CDR3 DNA is TGTGCCAGTAGTAAAAACAGGGAGGCGAACACTGAAGCTTTCTTT. Amino acids: CASSKNREANTEAFF. The chain links TRBV19 to TRBJ1-1; maybe TRBD1 (6 bases). This CDR3 is 15 amino acids long. Trimming removed 4 bases from V and 1 base from J, with 13 bases in between. The germline V gene encodes CDR1 LNHDA and CDR2 SQIVND (reference sequence).

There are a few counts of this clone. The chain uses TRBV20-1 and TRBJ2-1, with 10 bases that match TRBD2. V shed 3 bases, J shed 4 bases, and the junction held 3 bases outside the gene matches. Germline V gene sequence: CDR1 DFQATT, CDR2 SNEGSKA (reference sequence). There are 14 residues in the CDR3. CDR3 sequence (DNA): TGCAGTGCTAGTACTAGCGGGGATTACAATGAGCAGTTCTTC. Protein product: CSASTSGDYNEQFF.

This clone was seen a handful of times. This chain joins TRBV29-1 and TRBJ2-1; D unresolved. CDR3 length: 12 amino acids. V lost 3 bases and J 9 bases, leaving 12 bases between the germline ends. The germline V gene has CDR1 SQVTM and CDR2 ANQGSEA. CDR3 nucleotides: TGCAGCGTTGACATCATTTTGGGTGAGCAGTTCTTC. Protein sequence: CSVDIILGEQFF.

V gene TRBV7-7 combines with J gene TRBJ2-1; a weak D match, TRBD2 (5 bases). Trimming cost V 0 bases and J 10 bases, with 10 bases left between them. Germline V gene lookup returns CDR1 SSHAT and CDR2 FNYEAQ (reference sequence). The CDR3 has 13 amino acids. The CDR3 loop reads CASSLARAGEQFF. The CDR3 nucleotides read TGTGCCAGCAGCTTAGCGAGGGCAGGAGAGCAGTTCTTC.

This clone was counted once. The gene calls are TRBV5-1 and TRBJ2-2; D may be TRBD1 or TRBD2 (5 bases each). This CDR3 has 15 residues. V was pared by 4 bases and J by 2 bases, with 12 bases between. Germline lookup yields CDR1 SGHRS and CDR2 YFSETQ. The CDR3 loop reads CASSLTGRNTGELFF. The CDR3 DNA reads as TGCGCCAGCAGCCTGACGGGACGAAACACCGGGGAGCTGTTTTTT.

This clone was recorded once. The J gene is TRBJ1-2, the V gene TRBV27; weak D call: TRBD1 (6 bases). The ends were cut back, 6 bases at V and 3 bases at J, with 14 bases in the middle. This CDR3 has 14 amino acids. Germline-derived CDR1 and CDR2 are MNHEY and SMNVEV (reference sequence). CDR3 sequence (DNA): TGTGCCAGCAGAAAGACAGGCGGAGACTATGGCTACACCTTC. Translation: CASRKTGGDYGYTF.

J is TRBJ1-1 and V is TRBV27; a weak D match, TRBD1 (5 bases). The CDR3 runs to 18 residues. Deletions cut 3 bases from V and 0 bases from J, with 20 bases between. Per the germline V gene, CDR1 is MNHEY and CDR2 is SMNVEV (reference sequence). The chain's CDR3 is CASSFLGGGGVMNTEAFF. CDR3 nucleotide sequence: TGTGCCAGCAGTTTCTTGGGTGGGGGAGGTGTCATGAACACTGAAGCTTTCTTT.

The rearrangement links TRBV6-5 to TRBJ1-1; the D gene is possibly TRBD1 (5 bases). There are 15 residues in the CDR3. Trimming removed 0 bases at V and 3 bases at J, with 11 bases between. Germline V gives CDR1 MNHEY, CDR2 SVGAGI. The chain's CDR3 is CASSYSRQGDTEAFF. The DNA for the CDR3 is TGTGCCAGCAGTTACTCGAGGCAGGGAGACACTGAAGCTTTCTTT.

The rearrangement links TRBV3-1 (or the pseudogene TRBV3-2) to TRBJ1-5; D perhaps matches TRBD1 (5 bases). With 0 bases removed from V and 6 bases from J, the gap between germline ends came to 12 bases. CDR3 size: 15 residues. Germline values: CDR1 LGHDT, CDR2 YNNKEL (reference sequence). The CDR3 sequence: CASSQDSARGQPQHF. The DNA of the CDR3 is TGTGCCAGCAGCCAAGATAGCGCTAGGGGTCAGCCCCAGCATTTT.

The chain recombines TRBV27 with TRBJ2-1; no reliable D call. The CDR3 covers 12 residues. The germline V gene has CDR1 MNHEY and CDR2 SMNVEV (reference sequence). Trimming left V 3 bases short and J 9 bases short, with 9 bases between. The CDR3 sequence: CASSLTRSEQFF. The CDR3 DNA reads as TGTGCCAGCAGTTTGACCCGCAGTGAGCAGTTCTTC.

The CDR3 protein is CASSPEQGLFDGELFF. The DNA for the CDR3 is TGTGCCAGCTCACCAGAACAGGGACTATTTGACGGGGAGCTGTTTTTT. V and J are TRBV18 and TRBJ2-2, with TRBD2 as a possible D gene (7 bases). The CDR3 consists of 16 residues. CDR1 and CDR2 (germline): KGHSH, LQKENI. V lost 2 bases to trimming and J lost 7 bases, with 17 bases between them. Variable domain in full (rest from reference TRBV18 and TRBJ2-2): NAGVMQNPRHLVRRRGQEARLRCSPMKGHSHVYWYRQLPEEGLKFMVYLQKENIIDESGMPKERFSAEFPKEGPSILRIQQVVRGDSAAYFCASSPEQGLFDGELFFGEGSRLTVL.

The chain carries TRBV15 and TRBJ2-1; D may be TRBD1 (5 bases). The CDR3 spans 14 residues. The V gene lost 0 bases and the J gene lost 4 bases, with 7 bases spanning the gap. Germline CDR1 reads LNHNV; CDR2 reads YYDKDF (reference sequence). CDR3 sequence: CATSRDTGYNEQFF. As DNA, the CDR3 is TGTGCCACCAGCAGAGATACAGGTTACAATGAGCAGTTCTTC.

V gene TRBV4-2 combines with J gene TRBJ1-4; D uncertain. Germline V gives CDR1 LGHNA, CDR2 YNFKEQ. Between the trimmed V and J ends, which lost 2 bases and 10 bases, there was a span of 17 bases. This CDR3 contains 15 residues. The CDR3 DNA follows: TGTGCCAGCAGCCAAAGCGGGCAGACTTTAGGAAAACTGTTTTTT. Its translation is CASSQSGQTLGKLFF.